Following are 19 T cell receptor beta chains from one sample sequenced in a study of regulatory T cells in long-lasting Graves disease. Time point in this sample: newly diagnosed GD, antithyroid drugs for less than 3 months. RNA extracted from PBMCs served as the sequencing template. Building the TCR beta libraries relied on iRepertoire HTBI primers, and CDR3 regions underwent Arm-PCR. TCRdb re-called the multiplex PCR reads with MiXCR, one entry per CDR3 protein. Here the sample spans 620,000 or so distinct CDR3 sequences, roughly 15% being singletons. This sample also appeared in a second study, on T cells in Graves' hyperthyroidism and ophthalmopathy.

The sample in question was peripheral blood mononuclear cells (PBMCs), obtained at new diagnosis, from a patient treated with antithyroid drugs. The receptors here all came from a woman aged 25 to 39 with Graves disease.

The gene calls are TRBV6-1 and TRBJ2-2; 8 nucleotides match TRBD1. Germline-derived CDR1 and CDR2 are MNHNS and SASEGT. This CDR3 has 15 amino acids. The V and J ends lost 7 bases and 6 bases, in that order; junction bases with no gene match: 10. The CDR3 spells CASNLRTGLAGELFF. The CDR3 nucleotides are TGTGCCAGCAATCTTAGGACAGGGTTGGCCGGGGAGCTGTTTTTT.

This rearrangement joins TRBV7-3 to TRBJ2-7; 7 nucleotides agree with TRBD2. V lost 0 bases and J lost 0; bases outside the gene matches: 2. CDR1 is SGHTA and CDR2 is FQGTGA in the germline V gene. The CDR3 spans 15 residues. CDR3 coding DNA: TGTGCCAGCAGCTTAACCGGGACTAACTCCTACGAGCAGTACTTC. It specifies CASSLTGTNSYEQYF.

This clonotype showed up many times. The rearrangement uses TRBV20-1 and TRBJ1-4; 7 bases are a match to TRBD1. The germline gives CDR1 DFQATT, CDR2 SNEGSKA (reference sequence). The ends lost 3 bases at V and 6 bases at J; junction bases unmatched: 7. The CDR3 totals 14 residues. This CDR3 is CSAREWQGDEKLFF. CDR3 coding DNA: TGCAGTGCTAGGGAGTGGCAGGGGGATGAAAAACTGTTTTTT.

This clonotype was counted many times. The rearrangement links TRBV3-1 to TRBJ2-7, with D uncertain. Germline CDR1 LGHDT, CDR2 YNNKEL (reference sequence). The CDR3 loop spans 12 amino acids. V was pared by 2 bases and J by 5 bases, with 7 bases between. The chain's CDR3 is CASSQTSHEQYF. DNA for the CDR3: TGTGCCAGCAGCCAAACTTCCCACGAGCAGTACTTC.

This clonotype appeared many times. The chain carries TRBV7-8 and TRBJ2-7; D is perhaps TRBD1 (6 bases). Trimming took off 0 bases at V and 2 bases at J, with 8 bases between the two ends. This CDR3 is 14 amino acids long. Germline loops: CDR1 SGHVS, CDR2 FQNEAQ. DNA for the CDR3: TGTGCCAGCAGCTTAGCTACAGGGCCCTACGAGCAGTACTTC. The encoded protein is CASSLATGPYEQYF.

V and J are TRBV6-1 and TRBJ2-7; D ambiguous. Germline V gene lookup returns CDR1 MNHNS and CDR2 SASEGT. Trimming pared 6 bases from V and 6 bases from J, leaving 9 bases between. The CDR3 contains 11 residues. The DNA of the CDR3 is TGTGCCAGCAGCCGTCTTTCCGAGCAGTACTTC. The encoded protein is CASSRLSEQYF.

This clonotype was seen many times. The CDR3: CASRGRGRALYEQYF. DNA for the CDR3: TGTGCCAGCAGGGGAAGGGGGAGGGCCCTCTACGAGCAGTACTTC. This chain uses TRBV2 with TRBJ2-7, with D tentatively TRBD2 (7 bases). Germline loops: CDR1 SNHLY, CDR2 FYNNEI. V was cut by 6 bases and J by 3 bases, with 18 bases left in between. The CDR3 runs 15 residues.

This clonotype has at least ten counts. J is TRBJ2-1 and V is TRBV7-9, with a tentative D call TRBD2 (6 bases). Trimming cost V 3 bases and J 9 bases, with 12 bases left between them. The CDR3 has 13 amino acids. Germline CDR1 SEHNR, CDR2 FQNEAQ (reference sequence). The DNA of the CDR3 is TGTGCCAGCAGCTTGGGGGGAGTCGGTGAGCAGTTCTTC. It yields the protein CASSLGGVGEQFF. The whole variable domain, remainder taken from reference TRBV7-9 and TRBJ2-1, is DTGVSQNPRHKITKRGQNVTFRCDPISEHNRLYWYRQTLGQGPEFLTYFQNEAQLEKSRLLSDRFSAERPKGSFSTLEIQRTEQGDSAMYLCASSLGGVGEQFFGPGTRLTVL.

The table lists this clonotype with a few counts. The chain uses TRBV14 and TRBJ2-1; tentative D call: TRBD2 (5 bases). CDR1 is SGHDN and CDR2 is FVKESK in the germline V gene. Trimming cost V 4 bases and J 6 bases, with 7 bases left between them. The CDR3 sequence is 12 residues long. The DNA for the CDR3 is TGTGCCAGCAGCCGGACTCTCAATGAGCAGTTCTTC. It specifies CASSRTLNEQFF.

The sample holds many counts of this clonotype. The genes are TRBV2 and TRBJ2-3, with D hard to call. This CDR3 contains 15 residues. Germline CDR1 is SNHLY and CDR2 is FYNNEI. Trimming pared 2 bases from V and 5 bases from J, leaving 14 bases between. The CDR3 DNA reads TGTGCCAGCAGTGAAAGGTCTCTTGGGCTAGATACGCAGTATTTT. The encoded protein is CASSERSLGLDTQYF.

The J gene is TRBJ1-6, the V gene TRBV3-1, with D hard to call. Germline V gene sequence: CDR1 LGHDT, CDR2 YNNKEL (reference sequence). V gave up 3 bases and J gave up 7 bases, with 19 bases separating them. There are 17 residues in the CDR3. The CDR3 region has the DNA TGTGCCAGCAGCCAGCCCGCCCGTGGAGCCTCGAATTCACCCCTCCACTTT. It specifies CASSQPARGASNSPLHF. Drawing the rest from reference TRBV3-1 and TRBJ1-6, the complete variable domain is DTAVSQTPKYLVTQMGNDKSIKCEQNLGHDTMYWYKQDSKKFLKIMFSYNNKELIINETVPNRFSPKSPDKAHLNLHINSLELGDSAVYFCASSQPARGASNSPLHFGNGTRLTVT.

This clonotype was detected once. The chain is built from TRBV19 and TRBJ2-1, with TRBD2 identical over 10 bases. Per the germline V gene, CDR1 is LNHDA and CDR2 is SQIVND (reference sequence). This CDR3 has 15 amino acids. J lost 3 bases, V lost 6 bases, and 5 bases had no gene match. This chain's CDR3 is CASRAGTSDYNEQFF. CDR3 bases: TGTGCCAGTAGAGCCGGGACTAGCGACTACAATGAGCAGTTCTTC.

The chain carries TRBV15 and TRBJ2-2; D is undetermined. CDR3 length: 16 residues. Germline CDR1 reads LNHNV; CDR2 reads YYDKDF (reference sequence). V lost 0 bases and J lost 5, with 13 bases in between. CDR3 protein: CATSRDGVYLTGELFF. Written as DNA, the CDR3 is TGTGCCACCAGCAGAGATGGGGTCTACCTGACCGGGGAGCTGTTTTTT.

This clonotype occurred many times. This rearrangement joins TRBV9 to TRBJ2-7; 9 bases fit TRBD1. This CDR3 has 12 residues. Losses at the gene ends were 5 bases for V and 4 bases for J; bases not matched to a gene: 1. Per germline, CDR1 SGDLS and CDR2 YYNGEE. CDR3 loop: CASSGTGYEQYF. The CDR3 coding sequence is TGTGCCAGCAGTGGGACAGGGTACGAGCAGTACTTC. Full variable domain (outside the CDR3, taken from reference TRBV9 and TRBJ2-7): DSGVTQTPKHLITATGQRVTLRCSPRSGDLSVYWYQQSLDQGLQFLIQYYNGEERAKGNILERFSAQQFPDLHSELNLSSLELGDSALYFCASSGTGYEQYFGPGTRLTVT.

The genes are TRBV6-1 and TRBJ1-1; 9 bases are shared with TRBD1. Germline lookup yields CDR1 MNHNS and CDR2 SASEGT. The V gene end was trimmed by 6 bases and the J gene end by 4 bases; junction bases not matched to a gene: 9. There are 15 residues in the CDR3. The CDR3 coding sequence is TGTGCCAGCAGGTGGACAGGGGATGGGGGCACTGAAGCTTTCTTT. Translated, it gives CASRWTGDGGTEAFF.

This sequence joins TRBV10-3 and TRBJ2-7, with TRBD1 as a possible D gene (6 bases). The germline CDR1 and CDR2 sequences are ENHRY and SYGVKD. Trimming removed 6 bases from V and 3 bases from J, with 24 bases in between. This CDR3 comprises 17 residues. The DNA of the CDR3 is TGTGCCATCAGCCCCTCACGGGCAGGGGCTGATATCTACGAGCAGTACTTC. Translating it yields CAISPSRAGADIYEQYF.

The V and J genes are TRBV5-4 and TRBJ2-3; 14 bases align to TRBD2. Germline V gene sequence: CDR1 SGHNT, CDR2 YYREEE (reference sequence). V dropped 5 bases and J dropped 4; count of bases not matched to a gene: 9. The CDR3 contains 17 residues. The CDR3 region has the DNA TGTGCCAGCAGACCTGGACTAGCGGGAGGCAGCGCAGATACGCAGTATTTT. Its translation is CASRPGLAGGSADTQYF. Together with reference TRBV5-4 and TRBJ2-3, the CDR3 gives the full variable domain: ETGVTQSPTHLIKTRGQQVTLRCSSQSGHNTVSWYQQALGQGPQFIFQYYREEENGRGNFPPRFSGLQFPNYSSELNVNALELDDSALYLCASRPGLAGGSADTQYFGPGTRLTVL.

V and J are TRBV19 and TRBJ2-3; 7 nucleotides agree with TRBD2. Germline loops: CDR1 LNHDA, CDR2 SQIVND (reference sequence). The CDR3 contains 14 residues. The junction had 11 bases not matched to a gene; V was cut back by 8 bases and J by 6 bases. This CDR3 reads CASSTPGRADTQYF. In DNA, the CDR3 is TGTGCCAGTTCCACCCCGGGGAGGGCTGATACGCAGTATTTT.

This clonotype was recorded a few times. The chain's CDR3 is CASSPRGGGLNTGELFF. CDR3 DNA: TGTGCCAGCAGTCCCCGGGGCGGGGGACTGAACACCGGGGAGCTGTTTTTT. The rearrangement links TRBV6-1 to TRBJ2-2; TRBD2 matches 7 bases. CDR1 is MNHNS, CDR2 SASEGT, per germline. The CDR3 has 17 amino acids. With 5 bases clipped from V and 1 base from J, the junction kept 10 bases outside the gene matches.